This entry is about one T cell receptor (beta chain). What it recognizes is unknown. Only in-frame clones appear in the TCRdb table, and some are missing; sequencing was by immunoSEQ multiplex PCR. The data hold around 110,000 clones, with around nine tenths observed a single time. The length of the CDR3 is 14 residues. The germline V gene has CDR1 DFQATT and CDR2 SNEGSKA (reference sequence). With V trimmed by 3 bases and J by 7 bases, 10 bases remained unmatched. This entry comes from a study of T cell responses to AZD1222 COVID-19 vaccine. Regarding the study as a whole: All repertoire sampling was performed exclusively after the peak T cell response. Following two doses of AZD1222, Spike-specific TCR breadth and depth rose. Baseline seropositives among AZD1222 recipients totaled only five or six.

This chain connects TRBV20-1 to TRBJ2-7, with TRBD2 matching 9 bases. The sequences come from peripheral blood, collected 28 days after the second AZD1222 dose. The sequence was obtained from an adult who received the AZD1222 COVID-19 vaccine. The chain's CDR3 is CSASKTSGFEEQYF. As DNA, the CDR3 is TGCAGTGCTAGTAAGACTAGCGGCTTTGAGGAGCAGTACTTC.